The 27 T cell receptor beta chains below were found in one sample sequenced in a study of control samples from healthy donors and cancer patients. Using immunoSEQ multiplex PCR, the repertoire was profiled, and TCRdb retains in-frame clones only, with some absent. The repertoire consists of about 120,000 clones, with approximately 92% occurring once and the leading ten covering 0.5% to 0.7%. The sample consisted of PBMCs. These receptors all come from an older man with head and neck cancer.

This chain joins TRBV19 and TRBJ1-4; 9 positions agree with TRBD1. This CDR3 is built from 14 residues. CDR1 LNHDA and CDR2 SQIVND come from the germline V gene (reference sequence). V trimming: 8 bases; J trimming: 1 base; junction bases outside the gene matches: 2. CDR3 nucleotides: TGTGCCAGTTGGGACAGGGAAACTAATGAAAAACTGTTTTTT. Translation: CASWDRETNEKLFF.

This rearrangement joins TRBV15 to TRBJ2-1; D not certain. Germline V gene sequence: CDR1 LNHNV, CDR2 YYDKDF (reference sequence). The CDR3 is 16 amino acids. The germline V and J ends were trimmed by 1 base and 6 bases, with 16 bases remaining between them. The CDR3 sequence: CATSRASLSPGNEQFF. CDR3 nucleotides: TGTGCCACCAGCAGAGCTAGTTTGAGTCCCGGCAATGAGCAGTTCTTC.

V gene TRBV30 combines with J gene TRBJ1-2, with TRBD1 matching 7 bases. There are 12 residues in the CDR3. From germline, CDR1 is GTSNPN and CDR2 SVGIG (reference sequence). With V trimmed by 5 bases and J by 6 bases, 6 bases remained unmatched. CDR3 nucleotide sequence: TGTGCCTGGGACAGGGAGGTGGATGGCTACACCTTC. It specifies CAWDREVDGYTF.

A note on this clone: The sample contains more than one DNA sequence encoding this CDR3. V usage is TRBV5-6 and J usage is TRBJ2-5; 8 positions agree with TRBD1. V shed 0 bases and J 2 bases; nucleotides not matched to a gene: 6. The CDR3 has 16 residues. Germline V CDR1 and CDR2: SGHDT, YYEEEE. CDR3 coding DNA: TGTGCCAGCAGCTTGGCCTCCGGGACAGGACAAGAGACCCAGTACTTC. It codes for CASSLASGTGQETQYF. The complete variable domain, with remaining parts taken from reference TRBV5-6 and TRBJ2-5, reads DAGVTQSPTHLIKTRGQQVTLRCSPKSGHDTVSWYQQALGQGPQFIFQYYEEEERQRGNFPDRFSGHQFPNYSSELNVNALLLGDSALYLCASSLASGTGQETQYFGPGTRLLVL.

CDR3 protein: CASSLYTGELFF. In DNA, the CDR3 is TGTGCCAGTAGCCTGTACACCGGGGAGCTGTTTTTT. This chain connects TRBV19 to TRBJ2-2; no firm D call. Trimming cost V 6 bases and J 3 bases, with 5 bases left between them. The CDR3 has 12 amino acids. Germline values: CDR1 LNHDA, CDR2 SQIVND (reference sequence). The variable domain in full, with the rest retrieved from reference TRBV19 and TRBJ2-2, is DGGITQSPKYLFRKEGQNVTLSCEQNLNHDAMYWYRQDPGQGLRLIYYSQIVNDFQKGDIAEGYSVSREKKESFPLTVTSAQKNPTAFYLCASSLYTGELFFGEGSRLTVL.

The chain combines TRBV27 with TRBJ1-6; D gene unclear. Germline-derived CDR1 and CDR2 are MNHEY and SMNVEV (reference sequence). The CDR3 totals 13 residues. Trimming took 2 bases from V and 8 from J, leaving 7 bases between them. Written as DNA, the CDR3 is TGTGCCAGCAGTTTAGGGTTCGATTCACCCCTCCACTTT. This gives the protein CASSLGFDSPLHF.

This rearrangement joins TRBV28 to TRBJ1-5; TRBD1 matches at 8 bases. The length of the CDR3 is 13 residues. With V trimmed by 8 bases and J by 8 bases, 8 bases remained unmatched. Germline V CDR1 and CDR2: MDHEN, SYDVKM. CDR3: CASGRTGSEPQHF. The CDR3 coding sequence is TGTGCCAGCGGGAGGACAGGGTCGGAGCCCCAGCATTTT.

The chain employs TRBV5-4 and TRBJ2-3; the match to TRBD1 covers 9 bases. This CDR3 is 15 amino acids long. The V gene's germline CDR1 is SGHNT and CDR2 YYREEE (reference sequence). V shed 2 bases, J shed 2 bases, and the junction held 3 bases outside the gene matches. The CDR3 loop is CASSLLQGATDTQYF. The CDR3 nucleotides are TGTGCCAGCAGCTTATTACAGGGGGCCACAGATACGCAGTATTTT.

V is TRBV5-4 and J is TRBJ1-2; possibly TRBD1 for D (5 bases). The CDR3 runs 14 residues. Trimming pared 4 bases from V and 2 bases from J, leaving 12 bases between. The germline CDR1 and CDR2 sequences are SGHNT and YYREEE (reference sequence). CDR3 protein: CASSQGPANYGYTF. CDR3 nucleotide sequence: TGTGCCAGCAGCCAGGGACCGGCAAACTATGGCTACACCTTC.

The gene calls are TRBV28 and TRBJ2-1; D is perhaps TRBD1 (6 bases). The germline CDR1 and CDR2 sequences are MDHEN and SYDVKM. CDR3 length: 14 amino acids. V was clipped by 7 bases and J by 5 bases, with 15 bases between them. This CDR3 reads CASTVTGVNNEQFF. As DNA, the CDR3 is TGTGCCAGCACCGTGACAGGAGTCAACAATGAGCAGTTCTTC.

This chain connects TRBV6-2 or TRBV6-3 to TRBJ1-1; possibly TRBD1 for D (6 bases). The V gene's germline CDR1 is MNHEY and CDR2 SVGEGT. V shed 5 bases and J shed 4 bases, with 14 bases lying between them. The CDR3 runs to 14 residues. The CDR3 bases are TGTGCCAGCAGTGGGGGCGGGGGGCGCACTGAAGCTTTCTTT. It translates to CASSGGGGRTEAFF.

This clone was recorded only once. This chain links TRBV10-3 with TRBJ1-4, with D unclear. This CDR3 has 13 amino acids. CDR1 ENHRY and CDR2 SYGVKD come from the germline V gene. V was shortened by 10 bases and J by 1 base, with 10 bases between the two germline ends. DNA of the CDR3: TGTGCCACCAAAAGAGGAACTAATGAAAAACTGTTTTTT. This sequence encodes CATKRGTNEKLFF.

This clone was detected only once. CDR3 bases: TGTGCCAGCAGTTTAACGGCTAGCGCTTATTACAATGAGCAGTTCTTC. Protein product: CASSLTASAYYNEQFF. The chain carries TRBV27 and TRBJ2-1; D is possibly TRBD2 (6 bases). The germline gives CDR1 MNHEY, CDR2 SMNVEV (reference sequence). The CDR3 spans 16 residues. Deletions cut 2 bases from V and 4 bases from J, with 15 bases between.

This rearrangement joins TRBV27 to TRBJ2-5, with 10 positions matching TRBD2. Germline lookup yields CDR1 MNHEY and CDR2 SMNVEV (reference sequence). The CDR3 is 15 amino acids. With 5 bases clipped from V and 5 bases from J, the junction kept 8 bases outside the gene matches. The CDR3 nucleotides are TGTGCCAGCAGTCCTCGACTAGCGGGTTCGGAGACCCAGTACTTC. Amino acid sequence: CASSPRLAGSETQYF.

The CDR3 reads CASIGRDDYGYTF. In nucleotides, the CDR3 is TGTGCCAGCATCGGGCGGGACGACTATGGCTACACCTTC. This sequence joins TRBV6-5 and TRBJ1-2; possible D gene TRBD1, 5 bases. The CDR3 runs to 13 residues. The V gene's germline CDR1 is MNHEY and CDR2 SVGAGI. The V gene lost 7 bases and the J gene lost 3 bases, with 12 bases spanning the gap.

J is TRBJ1-3 and V is TRBV5-5; no firm D call. The CDR3 contains 15 residues. CDR1 and CDR2 from the germline V gene are SGHKS and YYEKEE (reference sequence). V lost 1 base and J 0 bases, leaving 8 bases between the germline ends. The CDR3 region is CASSLSQSSGNTIYF. The CDR3 DNA reads as TGTGCCAGCAGCTTGAGCCAGAGCTCTGGAAACACCATATATTTT.

This clone was counted a single time. This chain joins TRBV27 and TRBJ1-1, with D perhaps TRBD1 (6 bases). CDR1 is MNHEY, CDR2 SMNVEV, per germline (reference sequence). V shed 3 bases and J shed 6 bases, with 11 bases lying between them. The CDR3 has 13 residues. This CDR3 is CASSFTGWAEAFF. The CDR3 coding sequence is TGTGCCAGCAGTTTCACAGGGTGGGCTGAAGCTTTCTTT.

About this clone: The DNA is omitted, as the CDR3 cannot be located on it reliably, and the CDR3 follows TCRdb's listing. The V gene is TRBV7-8, the J gene TRBJ2-3. The CDR3 length is 18 residues, termini included. Per the germline V gene, CDR1 is SGHVS and CDR2 is FQNEAQ. The CDR3 region is CASSSNVATSTVADTQYF.

This rearrangement joins TRBV4-3 to TRBJ2-1, with 7 bases identical to TRBD2. Germline lookup yields CDR1 LGHNA and CDR2 YSLEER. The CDR3 length is 13 residues. Germline trimming cut 0 bases from V and 10 bases from J; bases unmatched to any gene: 3. The chain's CDR3 is CASSQETSREQFF. In DNA form, the CDR3 reads TGCGCCAGCAGCCAAGAGACTAGCCGGGAGCAGTTCTTC.

The chain couples TRBV6-2 or TRBV6-3 to TRBJ2-3; 14 nucleotides align to TRBD2. The germline V gene encodes CDR1 MNHEY and CDR2 SVGEGT. V lost 2 bases to trimming and J lost 9 bases; unmatched junction nucleotides: 4. This CDR3 has 15 amino acids. DNA for the CDR3: TGTGCCAGCAGTTACCCGGGACTAGCGGGAGAGACGCAGTATTTT. Translated: CASSYPGLAGETQYF.

The V and J genes are TRBV2 and TRBJ1-2, with 8 bases that match TRBD1. The CDR3 runs 13 residues. Germline V gene data show CDR1 as SNHLY and CDR2 as FYNNEI. The ends lost 5 bases at V and 7 bases at J; junction bases unmatched: 6. The CDR3 bases are TGTGCCAGCAGTTCTCAGGGGGCATCTGGCTACACCTTC. The encoded protein is CASSSQGASGYTF. Complete variable domain (other parts from reference TRBV2 and TRBJ1-2): EPEVTQTPSHQVTQMGQEVILRCVPISNHLYFYWYRQILGQKVEFLVSFYNNEISEKSEIFDDQFSVERPDGSNFTLKIRSTKLEDSAMYFCASSSQGASGYTFGSGTRLTVV.

The chain uses TRBV7-6 and TRBJ1-2, with 7 bases that match TRBD1. The germline gives CDR1 SGHVS, CDR2 FNYEAQ. CDR3 length equals 15 residues. The J segment lost 4 bases and the V segment lost 1 base, leaving 6 bases of the junction unmatched. CDR3: CASSLGQGLIYGYTF. The CDR3 nucleotides read TGTGCCAGCAGCTTAGGACAGGGCCTGATCTATGGCTACACCTTC.

In this sample, this clone turned up a few times. The CDR3 reads CASSIRDRASYEQYF. The CDR3 DNA reads as TGTGCCAGCAGCATCCGGGACAGGGCCTCCTACGAGCAGTACTTC. This rearrangement joins TRBV4-2 to TRBJ2-7; 9 positions agree with TRBD1. With V trimmed by 5 bases and J by 0 bases, 5 bases remained unmatched. The CDR3 loop spans 15 amino acids. Germline V CDR1 and CDR2: LGHNA, YNFKEQ.

This sequence joins TRBV10-2 and TRBJ1-5; D is unclear. Germline-derived CDR1 and CDR2 are WSHSY and SAAADI. The V and J ends lost 4 bases and 0 bases respectively, with 10 bases between them. The CDR3 is 15 amino acids. The DNA of the CDR3 is TGCGCCAGCAGTGGAGGACGGTATAGCAATCAGCCCCAGCATTTT. It yields the protein CASSGGRYSNQPQHF.

The chain recombines TRBV27 with TRBJ1-6; D possibly corresponds to TRBD1 (5 bases). The CDR3 sequence is 17 residues long. V was shortened by 1 base and J by 7 bases, with 17 bases between the two germline ends. Germline CDR1 and CDR2: MNHEY and SMNVEV (reference sequence). This CDR3 is CASSLYPPGPGNSPLHF. The CDR3 DNA sequence: TGTGCCAGCAGTTTATATCCCCCGGGGCCTGGAAATTCACCCCTCCACTTT.

The J gene is TRBJ2-7, the V gene TRBV12-3 or TRBV12-4, with D perhaps matching TRBD1 (6 bases). Trimming removed 8 bases at V and 9 bases at J, with 17 bases between. The CDR3 extends over 12 amino acids. The CDR3 DNA reads TGTGCCAGCGCTTTCCAGGGGATCAGGCAGTACTTC. This codes for CASAFQGIRQYF.

V and J are TRBV10-1 and TRBJ1-6; weak D call: TRBD1 (5 bases). The CDR3 spans 16 residues. Trimming left V 6 bases short and J 9 bases short, with 21 bases between. CDR1 and CDR2 from the germline V gene are WNHNN and SYGVQD (reference sequence). The CDR3 region has the DNA TGCGCCAGCAGGACTCCTATGTCCTACGGGACTTCACCCCTCCACTTT. Amino acid sequence: CASRTPMSYGTSPLHF.